This T cell receptor beta chain was documented in a study of cytomegalovirus exposure and HLA in healthy donors. About the research overall: Roughly 77 million unique TCRs from HLA-typed donors made up an early data release. Study-level points and caveats: For cytomegalovirus status, the classifier reportedly gave diagnoses with high specificity and sensitivity. TCR association rates varied by HLA locus in a later analysis, with DRB1 highest and HLA-C lowest.

On this clone itself: The antigen is undetermined.

PCR was performed using 60 Vbeta and 13 Jbeta primers. Method: immunoSEQ multiplex PCR; TCRdb's copy keeps in-frame clones and lacks some. The data contain 220,000 or so clones, around 80% of them singletons. The germline V gene has CDR1 MNHEY and CDR2 SMNVEV (reference sequence). This CDR3 has 11 amino acids. Trimming removed 3 bases from V and 5 bases from J, with 5 bases in between. The receptor's source is a man in his fifties in good health and CMV-seronegative. The sequencing input was PBMCs. The gene calls are TRBV27 and TRBJ2-7; D is unclear. CDR3 nucleotide sequence: TGTGCCAGCAGTTTTTCCAACGAGCAGTACTTC. Translation: CASSFSNEQYF.